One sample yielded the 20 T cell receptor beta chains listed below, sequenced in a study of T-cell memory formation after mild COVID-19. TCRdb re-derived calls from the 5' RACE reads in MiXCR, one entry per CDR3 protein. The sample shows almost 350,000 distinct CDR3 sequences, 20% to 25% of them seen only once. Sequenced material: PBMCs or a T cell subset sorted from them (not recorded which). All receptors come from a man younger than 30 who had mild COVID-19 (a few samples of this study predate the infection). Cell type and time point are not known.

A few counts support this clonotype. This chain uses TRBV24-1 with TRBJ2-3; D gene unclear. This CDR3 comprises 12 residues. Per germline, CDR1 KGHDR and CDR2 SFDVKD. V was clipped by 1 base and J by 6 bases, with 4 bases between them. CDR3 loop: CATSDLSDTQYF. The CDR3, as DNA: TGTGCCACCAGTGATTTATCGGATACGCAGTATTTT.

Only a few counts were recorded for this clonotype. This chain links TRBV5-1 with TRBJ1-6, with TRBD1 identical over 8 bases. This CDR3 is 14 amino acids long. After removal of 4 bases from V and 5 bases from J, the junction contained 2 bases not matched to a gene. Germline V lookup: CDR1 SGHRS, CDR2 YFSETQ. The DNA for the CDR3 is TGCGCCAGCAGCATGGGACAGGATAATTCACCCCTCCACTTT. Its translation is CASSMGQDNSPLHF.

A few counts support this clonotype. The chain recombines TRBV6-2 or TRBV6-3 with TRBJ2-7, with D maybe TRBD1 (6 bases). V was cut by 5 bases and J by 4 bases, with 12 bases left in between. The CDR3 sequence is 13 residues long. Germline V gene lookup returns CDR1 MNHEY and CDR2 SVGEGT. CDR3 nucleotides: TGTGCCAGCAGTACGGACAGCTGGTACGAGCAGTACGTC. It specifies CASSTDSWYEQYV.

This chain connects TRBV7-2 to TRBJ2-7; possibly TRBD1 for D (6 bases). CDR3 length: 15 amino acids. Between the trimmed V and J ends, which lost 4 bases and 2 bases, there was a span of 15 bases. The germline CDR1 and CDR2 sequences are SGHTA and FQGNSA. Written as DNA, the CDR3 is TGTGCCAGCAGCTCACAGGGCTACACCACCTACGAGCAGTACTTC. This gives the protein CASSSQGYTTYEQYF.

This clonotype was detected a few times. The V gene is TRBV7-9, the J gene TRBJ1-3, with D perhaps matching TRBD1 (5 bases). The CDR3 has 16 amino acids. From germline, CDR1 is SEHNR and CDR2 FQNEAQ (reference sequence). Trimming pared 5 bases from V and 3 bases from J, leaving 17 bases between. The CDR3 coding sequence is TGTGCCAGCAGCCCAGGGTGGCTGGGGAGTGGAAACACCATATATTTT. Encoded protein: CASSPGWLGSGNTIYF.

DNA of the CDR3: TGTGCCAGCAGCTTTCACCAGGGGCTGAACACTGAAGCTTTCTTT. This sequence encodes CASSFHQGLNTEAFF. The genes are TRBV3-2 and TRBJ1-1; TRBD1, the D gene given by the table, was not confirmed from the DNA. TRBV3-2 is a known pseudogene. This CDR3 is built from 15 residues.

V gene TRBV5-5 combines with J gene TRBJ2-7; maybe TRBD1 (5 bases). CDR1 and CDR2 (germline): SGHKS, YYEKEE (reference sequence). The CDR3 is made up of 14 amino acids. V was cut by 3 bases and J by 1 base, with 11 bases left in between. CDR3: CASSSVTGSYEQYV. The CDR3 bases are TGTGCCAGCAGCTCCGTAACAGGATCCTACGAGCAGTACGTC.

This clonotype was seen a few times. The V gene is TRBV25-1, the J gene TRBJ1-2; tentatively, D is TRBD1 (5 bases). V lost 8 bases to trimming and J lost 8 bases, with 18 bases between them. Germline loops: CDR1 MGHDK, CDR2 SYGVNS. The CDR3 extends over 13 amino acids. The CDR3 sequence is CASLDSGHRGYTF. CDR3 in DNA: TGTGCCAGCCTAGATTCGGGGCATCGAGGCTACACCTTC.

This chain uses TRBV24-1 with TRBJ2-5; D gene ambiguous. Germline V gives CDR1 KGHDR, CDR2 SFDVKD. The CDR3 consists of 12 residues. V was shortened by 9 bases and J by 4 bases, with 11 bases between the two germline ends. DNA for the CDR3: TGTGCCACCTCTGGAATCGCAGAGACCCAGTACTTC. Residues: CATSGIAETQYF.

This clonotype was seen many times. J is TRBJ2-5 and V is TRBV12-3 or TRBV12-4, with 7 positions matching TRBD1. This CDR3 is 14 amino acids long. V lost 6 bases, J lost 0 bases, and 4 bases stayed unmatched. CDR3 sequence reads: CASSFRGYQETQYF. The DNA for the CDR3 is TGTGCCAGCAGCTTCAGGGGGTACCAAGAGACCCAGTACTTC.

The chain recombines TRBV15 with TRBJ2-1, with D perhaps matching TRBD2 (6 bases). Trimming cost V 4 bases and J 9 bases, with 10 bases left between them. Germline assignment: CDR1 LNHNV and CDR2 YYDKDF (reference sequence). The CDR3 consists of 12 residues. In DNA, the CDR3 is TGTGCCACCAGCAAACTAGCTGGTGAGCAGTTCTTC. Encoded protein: CATSKLAGEQFF. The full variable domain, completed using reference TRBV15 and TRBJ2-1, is DAMVIQNPRYQVTQFGKPVTLSCSQTLNHNVMYWYQQKSSQAPKLLFHYYDKDFNNEADTPDNFQSRRPNTSFCFLDIRSPGLGDTAMYLCATSKLAGEQFFGPGTRLTVL.

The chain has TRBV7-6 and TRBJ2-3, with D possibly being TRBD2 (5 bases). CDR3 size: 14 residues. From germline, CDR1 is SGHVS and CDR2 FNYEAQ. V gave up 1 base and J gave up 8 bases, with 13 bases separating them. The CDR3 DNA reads TGTGCCAGCAGCTTAGGGAGACTGGGGAGTACGCAGTATTTT. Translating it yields CASSLGRLGSTQYF.

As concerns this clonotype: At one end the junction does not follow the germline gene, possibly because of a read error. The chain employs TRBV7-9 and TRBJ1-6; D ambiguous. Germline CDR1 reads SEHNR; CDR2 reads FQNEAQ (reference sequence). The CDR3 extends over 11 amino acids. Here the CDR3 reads CASSTNPPLHF. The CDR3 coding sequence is TGTGCCAGCAGTACTAATCCACCCCTCCACTTT. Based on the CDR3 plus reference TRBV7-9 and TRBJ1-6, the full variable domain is DTGVSQNPRHKITKRGQNVTFRCDPISEHNRLYWYRQTLGQGPEFLTYFQNEAQLEKSRLLSDRFSAERPKGSFSTLEIQRTEQGDSAMYLCASSTNPPLHFGNGTRLTVT.

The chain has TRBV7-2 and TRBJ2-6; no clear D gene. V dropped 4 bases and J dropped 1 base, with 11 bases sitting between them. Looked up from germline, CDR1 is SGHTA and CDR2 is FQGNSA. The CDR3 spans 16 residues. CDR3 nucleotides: TGTGCCAGCAGCTATGGGTCGATGTCTGGGGCCAACGTCCTGACTTTC. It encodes CASSYGSMSGANVLTF.

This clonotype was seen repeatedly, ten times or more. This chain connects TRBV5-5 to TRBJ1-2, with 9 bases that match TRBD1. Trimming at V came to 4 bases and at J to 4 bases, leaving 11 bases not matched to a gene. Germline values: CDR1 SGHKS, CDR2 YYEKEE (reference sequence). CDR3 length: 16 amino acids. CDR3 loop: CASSHDRGNNPYGYTF. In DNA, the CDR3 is TGTGCCAGCAGCCATGACAGGGGGAACAACCCCTATGGCTACACCTTC. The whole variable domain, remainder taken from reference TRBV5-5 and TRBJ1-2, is DAGVTQSPTHLIKTRGQQVTLRCSPISGHKSVSWYQQVLGQGPQFIFQYYEKEERGRGNFPDRFSARQFPNYSSELNVNALLLGDSALYLCASSHDRGNNPYGYTFGSGTRLTVV.

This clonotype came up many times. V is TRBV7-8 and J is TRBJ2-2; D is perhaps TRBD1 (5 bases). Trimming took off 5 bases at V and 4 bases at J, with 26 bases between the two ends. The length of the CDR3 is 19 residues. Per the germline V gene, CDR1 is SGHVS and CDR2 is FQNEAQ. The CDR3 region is CASSPRVELTAISTGELFF. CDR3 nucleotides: TGTGCCAGCAGCCCCAGGGTTGAACTTACCGCTATTTCCACCGGGGAGCTGTTTTTT.

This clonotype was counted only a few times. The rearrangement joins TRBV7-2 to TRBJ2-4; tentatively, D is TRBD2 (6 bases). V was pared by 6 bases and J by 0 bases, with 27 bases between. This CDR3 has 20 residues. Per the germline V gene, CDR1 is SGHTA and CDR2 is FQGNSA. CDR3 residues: CASSEVGGELITSAKNIQYF. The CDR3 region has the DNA TGTGCCAGCAGTGAAGTGGGCGGGGAACTCATAACTTCAGCCAAAAACATTCAGTACTTC.

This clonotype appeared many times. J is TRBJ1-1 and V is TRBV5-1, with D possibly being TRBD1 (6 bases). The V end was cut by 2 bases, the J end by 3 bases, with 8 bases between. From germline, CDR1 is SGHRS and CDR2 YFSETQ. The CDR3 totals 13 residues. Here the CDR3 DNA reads TGCGCCAGCAGCTTTGCAGGGGACACTGAAGCTTTCTTT. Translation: CASSFAGDTEAFF.

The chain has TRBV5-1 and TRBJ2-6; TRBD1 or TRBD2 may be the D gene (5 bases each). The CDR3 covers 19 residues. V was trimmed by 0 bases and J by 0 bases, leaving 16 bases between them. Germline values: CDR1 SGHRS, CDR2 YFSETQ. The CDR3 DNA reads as TGCGCCAGCAGCTTGGTGGGGACCCCCGCGCACTCTGGGGCCAACGTCCTGACTTTC. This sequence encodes CASSLVGTPAHSGANVLTF.

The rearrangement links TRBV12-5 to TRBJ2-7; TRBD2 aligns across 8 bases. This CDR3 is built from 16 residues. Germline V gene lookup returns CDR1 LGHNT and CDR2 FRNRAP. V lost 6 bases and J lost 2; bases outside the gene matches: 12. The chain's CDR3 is CASGQKGGGPTYEQYF. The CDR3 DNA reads TGTGCTAGTGGCCAAAAGGGCGGGGGGCCTACCTACGAGCAGTACTTC. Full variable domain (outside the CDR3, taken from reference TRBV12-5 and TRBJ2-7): DARVTQTPRHKVTEMGQEVTMRCQPILGHNTVFWYRQTMMQGLELLAYFRNRAPLDDSGMPKDRFSAEMPDATLATLKIQPSEPRDSAVYFCASGQKGGGPTYEQYFGPGTRLTVT.